This T cell receptor beta chain was observed in a study of Graves' ophthalmopathy and Graves' hyperthyroidism. The sequenced template was RNA, covering the TCR beta CDR3 region. An opening RT-PCR round employed HTBI primers and preceded a second-round multiplex PCR. Using its own MiXCR run on the multiplex PCR reads, TCRdb lists one record per CDR3 protein. Here the sample spans almost 750,000 distinct CDR3 sequences, around 40% being singletons. Germline V gene data show CDR1 as SQVTM and CDR2 as ANQGSEA. The ends were cut back, 2 bases at V and 11 bases at J, with 10 bases in the middle. The CDR3 totals 11 residues.

The receptor was isolated from an adult man with Graves' ophthalmopathy. V gene TRBV29-1 combines with J gene TRBJ1-5, with D unclear. Sequenced: peripheral blood. The CDR3 region has the DNA TGCAGCGTTGAACTAGCGGGTTCCCAGCATTTT. As protein: CSVELAGSQHF. Together with reference TRBV29-1 and TRBJ1-5, the CDR3 gives the full variable domain: SAVISQKPSRDICQRGTSLTIQCQVDSQVTMMFWYRQQPGQSLTLIATANQGSEATYESGFVIDKFPISRPNLTFSTLTVSNMSPEDSSIYLCSVELAGSQHFGDGTRLSIL.